What follows describes a single T cell receptor (beta chain). Each gene name is a mouse one. The read ends 1 residue shy of where the CDR3 ends; the end is completed using the germline J gene. The method was immunoSEQ multiplex PCR; TCRdb's version includes in-frame clones alone and lacks a portion of them. Among some 640 clones, 35% to 50% were seen once, and the ten largest hold approximately 40%. This specimen belongs to a study of tissue T cells after allogeneic stem cell transplantation. V lost 5 bases and J lost 1; bases outside the gene matches: 4. The germline V gene encodes CDR1 SNHLY and CDR2 FYNGKV (reference sequence). The CDR3 is made up of 15 amino acids. The time point here: mouse harvest day 14 after allogeneic transplant. Each mouse received 10^7 T-cell-depleted marrow cells plus 10^6 splenic CD5+ T cells by tail vein.

This receptor was identified in a female BALB/c mouse given C57BL/6 T cells with graft-versus-host disease after an allogeneic hematopoietic cell transplant. The chain joins TRBV3 to TRBJ2-1; 8 bases agree with TRBD2. Material: liver tissue. The CDR3 sequence: CASSPRLGNYAEQFF. CDR3 DNA, as far as it was read: TGTGCCAGCAGCCCCCGACTGGGGAACTATGCTGAGCAGTTC.